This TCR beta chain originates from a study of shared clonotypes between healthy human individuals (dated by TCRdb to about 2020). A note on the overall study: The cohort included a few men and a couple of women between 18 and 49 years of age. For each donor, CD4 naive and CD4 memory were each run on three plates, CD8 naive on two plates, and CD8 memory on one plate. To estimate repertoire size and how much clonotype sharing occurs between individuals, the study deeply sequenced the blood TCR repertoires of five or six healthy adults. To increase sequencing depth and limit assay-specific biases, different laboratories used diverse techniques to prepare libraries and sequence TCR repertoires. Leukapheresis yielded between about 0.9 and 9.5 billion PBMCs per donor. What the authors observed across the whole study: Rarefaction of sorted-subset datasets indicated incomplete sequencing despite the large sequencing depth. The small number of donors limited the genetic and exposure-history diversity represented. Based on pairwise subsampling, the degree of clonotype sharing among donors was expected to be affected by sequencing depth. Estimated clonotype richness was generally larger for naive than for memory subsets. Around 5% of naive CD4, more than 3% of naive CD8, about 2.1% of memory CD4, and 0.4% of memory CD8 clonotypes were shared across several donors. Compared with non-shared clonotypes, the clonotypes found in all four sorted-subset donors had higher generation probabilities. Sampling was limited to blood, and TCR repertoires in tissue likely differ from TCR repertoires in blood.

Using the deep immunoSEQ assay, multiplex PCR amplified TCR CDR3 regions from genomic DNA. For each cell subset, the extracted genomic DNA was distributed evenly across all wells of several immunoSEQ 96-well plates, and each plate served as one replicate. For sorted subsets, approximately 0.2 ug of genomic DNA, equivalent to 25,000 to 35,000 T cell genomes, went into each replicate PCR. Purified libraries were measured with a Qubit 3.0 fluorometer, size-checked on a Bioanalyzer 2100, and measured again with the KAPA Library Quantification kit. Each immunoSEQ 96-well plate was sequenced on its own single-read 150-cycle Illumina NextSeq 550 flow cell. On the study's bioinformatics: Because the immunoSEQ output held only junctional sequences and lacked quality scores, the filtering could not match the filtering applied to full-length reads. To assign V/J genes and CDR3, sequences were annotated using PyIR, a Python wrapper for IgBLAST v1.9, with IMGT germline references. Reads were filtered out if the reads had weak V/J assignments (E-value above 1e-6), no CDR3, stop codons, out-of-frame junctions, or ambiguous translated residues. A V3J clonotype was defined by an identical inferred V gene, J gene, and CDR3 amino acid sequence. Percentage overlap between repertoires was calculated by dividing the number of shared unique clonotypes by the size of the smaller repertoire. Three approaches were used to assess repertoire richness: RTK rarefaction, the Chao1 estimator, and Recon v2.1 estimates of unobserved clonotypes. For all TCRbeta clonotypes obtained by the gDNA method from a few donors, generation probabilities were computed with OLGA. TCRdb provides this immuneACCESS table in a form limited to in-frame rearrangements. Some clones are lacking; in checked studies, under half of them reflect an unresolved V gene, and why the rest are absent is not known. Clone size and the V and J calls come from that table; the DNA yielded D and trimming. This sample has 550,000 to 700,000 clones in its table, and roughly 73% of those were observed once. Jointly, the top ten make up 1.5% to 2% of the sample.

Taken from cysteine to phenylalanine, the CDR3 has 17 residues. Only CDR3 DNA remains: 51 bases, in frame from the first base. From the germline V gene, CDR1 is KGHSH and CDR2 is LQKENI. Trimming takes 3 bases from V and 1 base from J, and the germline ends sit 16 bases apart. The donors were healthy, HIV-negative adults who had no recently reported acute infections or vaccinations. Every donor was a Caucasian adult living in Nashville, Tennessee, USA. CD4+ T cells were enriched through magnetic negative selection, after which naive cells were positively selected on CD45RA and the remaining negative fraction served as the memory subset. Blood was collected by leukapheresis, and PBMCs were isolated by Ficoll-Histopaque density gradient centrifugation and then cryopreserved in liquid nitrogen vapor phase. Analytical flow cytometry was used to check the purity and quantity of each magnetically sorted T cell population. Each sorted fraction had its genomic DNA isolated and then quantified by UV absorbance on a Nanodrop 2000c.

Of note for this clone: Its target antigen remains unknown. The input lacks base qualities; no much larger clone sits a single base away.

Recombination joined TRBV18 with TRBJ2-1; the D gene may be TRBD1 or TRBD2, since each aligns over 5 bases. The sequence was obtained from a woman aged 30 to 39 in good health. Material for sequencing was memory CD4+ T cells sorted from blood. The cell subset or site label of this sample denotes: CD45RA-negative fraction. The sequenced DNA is TGTGCCAGCTCACCGTCACTAGGGGACGTGTCCTACAATGAGCAGTTCTTC. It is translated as CASSPSLGDVSYNEQFF.